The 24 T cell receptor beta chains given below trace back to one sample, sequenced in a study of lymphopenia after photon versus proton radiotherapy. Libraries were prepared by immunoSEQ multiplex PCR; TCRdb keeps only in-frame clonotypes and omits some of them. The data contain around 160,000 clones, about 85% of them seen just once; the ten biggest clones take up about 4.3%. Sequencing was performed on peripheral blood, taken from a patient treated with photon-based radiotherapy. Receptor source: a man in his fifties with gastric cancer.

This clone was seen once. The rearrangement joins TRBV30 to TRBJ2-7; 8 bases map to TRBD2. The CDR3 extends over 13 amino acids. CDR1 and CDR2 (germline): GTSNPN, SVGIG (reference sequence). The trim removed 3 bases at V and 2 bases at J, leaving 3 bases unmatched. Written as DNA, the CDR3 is TGTGCCTGGAGGCGGGGGGCAACCTACGAGCAGTACTTC. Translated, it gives CAWRRGATYEQYF.

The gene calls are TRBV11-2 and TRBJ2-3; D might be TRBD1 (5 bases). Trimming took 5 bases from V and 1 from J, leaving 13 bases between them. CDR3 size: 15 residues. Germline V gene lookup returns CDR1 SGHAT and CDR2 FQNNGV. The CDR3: CASSLGHPRTDTQYF. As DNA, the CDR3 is TGTGCCAGCAGCCTCGGACACCCTCGCACAGATACGCAGTATTTT.

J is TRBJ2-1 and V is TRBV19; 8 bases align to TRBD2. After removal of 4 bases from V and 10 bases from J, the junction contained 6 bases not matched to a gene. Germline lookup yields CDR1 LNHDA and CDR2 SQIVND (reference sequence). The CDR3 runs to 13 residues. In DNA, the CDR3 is TGTGCCAGTAGTAACAACCCGGGGGGGGAGCAGTTCTTC. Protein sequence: CASSNNPGGEQFF.

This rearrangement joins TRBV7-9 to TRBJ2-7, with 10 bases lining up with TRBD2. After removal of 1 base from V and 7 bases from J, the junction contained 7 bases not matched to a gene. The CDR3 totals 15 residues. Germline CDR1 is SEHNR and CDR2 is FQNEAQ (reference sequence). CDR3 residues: CASSLGLAGVGEQYF. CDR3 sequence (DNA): TGTGCCAGCAGCTTAGGGCTAGCGGGAGTAGGAGAGCAGTACTTC.

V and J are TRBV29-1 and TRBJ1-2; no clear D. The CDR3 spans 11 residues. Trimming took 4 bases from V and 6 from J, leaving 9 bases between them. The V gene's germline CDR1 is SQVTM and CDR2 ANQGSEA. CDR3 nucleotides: TGCAGCGTTGGGACGGCAAATGGCTACACCTTC. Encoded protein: CSVGTANGYTF.

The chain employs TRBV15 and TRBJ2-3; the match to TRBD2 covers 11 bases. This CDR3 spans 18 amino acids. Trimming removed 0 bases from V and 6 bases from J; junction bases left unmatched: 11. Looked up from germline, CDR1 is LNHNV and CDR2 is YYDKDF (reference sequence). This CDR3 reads CATSRDRRLAGGQDTQYF. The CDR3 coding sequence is TGTGCCACCAGCAGAGACCGTCGGCTAGCGGGAGGTCAGGATACGCAGTATTTT.

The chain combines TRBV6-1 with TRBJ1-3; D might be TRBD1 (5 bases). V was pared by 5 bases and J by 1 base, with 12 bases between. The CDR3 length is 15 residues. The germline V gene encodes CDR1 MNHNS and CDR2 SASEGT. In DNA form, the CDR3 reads TGTGCCAGCAGTTCGATTGGGACTTCTGGAAACACCATATATTTT. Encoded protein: CASSSIGTSGNTIYF.

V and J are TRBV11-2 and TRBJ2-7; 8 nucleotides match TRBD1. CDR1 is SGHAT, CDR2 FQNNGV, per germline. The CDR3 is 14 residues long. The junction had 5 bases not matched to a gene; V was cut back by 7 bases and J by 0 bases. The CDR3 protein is CASTRTGHSYEQYF. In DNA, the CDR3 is TGTGCCAGCACCCGGACAGGGCACTCCTACGAGCAGTACTTC.

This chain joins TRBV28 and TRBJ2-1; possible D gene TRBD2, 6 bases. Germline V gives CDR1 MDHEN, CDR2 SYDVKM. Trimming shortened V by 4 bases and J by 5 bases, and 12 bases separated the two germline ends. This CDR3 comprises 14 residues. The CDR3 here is CASSSLGGNNEQFF. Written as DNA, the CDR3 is TGTGCCAGCAGTTCTCTTGGGGGGAACAATGAGCAGTTCTTC.

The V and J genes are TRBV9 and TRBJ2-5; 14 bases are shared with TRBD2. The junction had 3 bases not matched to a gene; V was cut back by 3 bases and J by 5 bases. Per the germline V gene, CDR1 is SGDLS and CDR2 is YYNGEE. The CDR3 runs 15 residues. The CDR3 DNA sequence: TGTGCCAGCAGCGCAGGGACTAGCGGGAGCGAGACCCAGTACTTC. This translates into CASSAGTSGSETQYF. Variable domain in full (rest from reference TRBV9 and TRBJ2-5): DSGVTQTPKHLITATGQRVTLRCSPRSGDLSVYWYQQSLDQGLQFLIQYYNGEERAKGNILERFSAQQFPDLHSELNLSSLELGDSALYFCASSAGTSGSETQYFGPGTRLLVL.

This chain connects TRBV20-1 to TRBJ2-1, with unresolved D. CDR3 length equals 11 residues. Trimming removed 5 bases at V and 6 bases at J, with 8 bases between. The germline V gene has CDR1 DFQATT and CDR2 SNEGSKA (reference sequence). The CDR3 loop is CSASLGNEQFF. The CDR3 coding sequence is TGCAGTGCTTCCCTTGGCAATGAGCAGTTCTTC.

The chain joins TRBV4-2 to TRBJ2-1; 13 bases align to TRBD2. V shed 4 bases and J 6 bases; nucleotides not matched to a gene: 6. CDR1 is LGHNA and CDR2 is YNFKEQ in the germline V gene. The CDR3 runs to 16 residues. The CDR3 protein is CASSPRLAGGVNEQFF. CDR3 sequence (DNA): TGTGCCAGCAGCCCAAGACTAGCGGGAGGAGTCAATGAGCAGTTCTTC.

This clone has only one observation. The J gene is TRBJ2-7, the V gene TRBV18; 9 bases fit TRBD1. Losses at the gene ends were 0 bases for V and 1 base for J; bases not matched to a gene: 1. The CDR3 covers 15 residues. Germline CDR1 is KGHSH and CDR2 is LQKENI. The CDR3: CASSPPGQGSYEQYF. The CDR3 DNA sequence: TGTGCCAGCTCACCACCGGGACAGGGATCCTACGAGCAGTACTTC. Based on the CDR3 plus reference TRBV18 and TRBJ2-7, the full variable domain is NAGVMQNPRHLVRRRGQEARLRCSPMKGHSHVYWYRQLPEEGLKFMVYLQKENIIDESGMPKERFSAEFPKEGPSILRIQQVVRGDSAAYFCASSPPGQGSYEQYFGPGTRLTVT.

The CDR3 DNA reads as TGTGCCAGCGAACAGGAAGCTAACTATGGCTACACCTTC. This encodes CASEQEANYGYTF. The chain uses TRBV2 and TRBJ1-2; D is possibly TRBD1 (5 bases). Trimming cost V 8 bases and J 0 bases, with 10 bases left between them. The CDR3 is 13 amino acids. Per germline, CDR1 SNHLY and CDR2 FYNNEI.

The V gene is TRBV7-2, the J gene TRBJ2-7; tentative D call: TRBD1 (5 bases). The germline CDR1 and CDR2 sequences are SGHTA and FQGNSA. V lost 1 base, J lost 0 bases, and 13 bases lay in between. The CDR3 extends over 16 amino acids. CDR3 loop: CASSLGLVRGSYEQYF. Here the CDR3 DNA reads TGTGCCAGCAGCTTAGGGCTCGTTAGGGGCTCCTACGAGCAGTACTTC. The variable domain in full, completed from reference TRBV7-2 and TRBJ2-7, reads GAGVSQSPSNKVTEKGKDVELRCDPISGHTALYWYRQSLGQGLEFLIYFQGNSAPDKSGLPSDRFSAERTGGSVSTLTIQRTQQEDSAVYLCASSLGLVRGSYEQYFGPGTRLTVT.

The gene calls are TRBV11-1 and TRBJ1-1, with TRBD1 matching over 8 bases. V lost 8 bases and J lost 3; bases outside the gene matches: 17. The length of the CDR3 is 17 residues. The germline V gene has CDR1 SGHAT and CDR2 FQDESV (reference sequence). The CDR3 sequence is CASSPGGRGRSDTEAFF. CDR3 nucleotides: TGTGCCAGCTCGCCAGGCGGCAGGGGGCGTTCGGACACTGAAGCTTTCTTT.

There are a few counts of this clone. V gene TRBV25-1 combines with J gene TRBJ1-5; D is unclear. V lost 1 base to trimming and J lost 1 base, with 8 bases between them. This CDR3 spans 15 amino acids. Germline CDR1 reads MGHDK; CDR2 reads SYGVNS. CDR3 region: CASSESAGSNQPQHF. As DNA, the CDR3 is TGTGCCAGCAGTGAATCGGCAGGAAGCAATCAGCCCCAGCATTTT.

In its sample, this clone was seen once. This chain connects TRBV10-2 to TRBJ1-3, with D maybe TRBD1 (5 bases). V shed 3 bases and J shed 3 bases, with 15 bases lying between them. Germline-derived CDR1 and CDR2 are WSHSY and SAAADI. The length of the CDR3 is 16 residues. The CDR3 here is CASSDRQLLGGNTIYF. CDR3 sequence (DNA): TGCGCCAGCAGTGATAGACAGCTTTTGGGTGGAAACACCATATATTTT.

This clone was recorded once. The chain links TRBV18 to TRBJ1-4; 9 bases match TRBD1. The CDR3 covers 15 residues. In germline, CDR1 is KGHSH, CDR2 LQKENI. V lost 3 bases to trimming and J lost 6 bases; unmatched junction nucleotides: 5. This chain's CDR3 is CASSPGTGTDEKLFF. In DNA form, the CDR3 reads TGTGCCAGCTCACCCGGGACAGGGACCGATGAAAAACTGTTTTTT.

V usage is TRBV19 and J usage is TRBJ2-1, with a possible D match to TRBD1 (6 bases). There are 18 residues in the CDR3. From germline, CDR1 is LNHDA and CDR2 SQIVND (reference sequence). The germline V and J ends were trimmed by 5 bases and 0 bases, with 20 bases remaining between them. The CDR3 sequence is CASSLQTQGSSSYNEQFF. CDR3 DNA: TGTGCCAGTAGTCTCCAAACGCAGGGGTCAAGCTCCTACAATGAGCAGTTCTTC.

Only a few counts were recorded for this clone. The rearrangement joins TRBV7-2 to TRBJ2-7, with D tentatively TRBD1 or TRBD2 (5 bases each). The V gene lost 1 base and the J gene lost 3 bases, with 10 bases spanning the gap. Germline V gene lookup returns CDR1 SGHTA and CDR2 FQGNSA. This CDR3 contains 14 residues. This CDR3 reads CASSLDGTDYEQYF. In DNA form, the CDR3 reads TGTGCCAGCAGCTTAGACGGGACGGACTACGAGCAGTACTTC.

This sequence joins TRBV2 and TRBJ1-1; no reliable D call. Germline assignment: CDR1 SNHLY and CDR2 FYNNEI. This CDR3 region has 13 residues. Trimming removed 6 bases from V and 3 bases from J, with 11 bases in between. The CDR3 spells CASSGRAYTEAFF. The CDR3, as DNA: TGTGCCAGCAGCGGGCGGGCCTACACTGAAGCTTTCTTT.

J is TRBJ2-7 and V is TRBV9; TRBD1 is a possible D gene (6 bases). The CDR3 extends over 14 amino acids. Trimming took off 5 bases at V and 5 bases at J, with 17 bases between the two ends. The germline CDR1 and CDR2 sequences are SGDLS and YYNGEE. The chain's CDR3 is CASSYQGSLDEQYF. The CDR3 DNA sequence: TGTGCCAGCAGTTACCAGGGGAGTCTCGACGAGCAGTACTTC.

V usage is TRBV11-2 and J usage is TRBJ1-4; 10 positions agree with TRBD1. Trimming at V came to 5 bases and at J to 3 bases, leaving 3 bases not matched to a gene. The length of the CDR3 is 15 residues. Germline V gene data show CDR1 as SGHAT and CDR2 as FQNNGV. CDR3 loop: CASSPGTGANEKLFF. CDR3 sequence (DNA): TGTGCCAGCAGCCCAGGGACAGGGGCTAATGAAAAACTGTTTTTT. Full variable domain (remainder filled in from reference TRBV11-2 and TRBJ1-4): EAGVAQSPRYKIIEKRQSVAFWCNPISGHATLYWYQQILGQGPKLLIQFQNNGVVDDSQLPKDRFSAERLKGVDSTLKIQPAKLEDSAVYLCASSPGTGANEKLFFGSGTQLSVL.